A selection of T cell receptor beta chains follows, all from one sample in a study of cytomegalovirus exposure and HLA in healthy donors. Measured with immunoSEQ multiplex PCR; TCRdb has only the in-frame clones, and not every one. The sample includes approximately 110,000 clones, around 77% seen only once; the top ten take roughly 3.7%. Source material: PBMCs. These receptors all stem from a human donor in good health. Each CDR3 is given with its conserved first and last residue. A D gene is named only where the DNA matches it firmly. Only part of the rows carry a size: once, few, many, or a class if the clone is expanded.

TRBJ2-5 - - TRBV19 TGTGCCAGTAGTATGAGAGTCAGGGGCCAAGAGACCCAGTACTTC CASSMRVRGQETQYF
TRBJ2-3 TRBD2 - TRBV15 TGTGCCACCAGCATAGCGGGAAACACAGATACGCAGTATTTT CATSIAGNTDTQYF
TRBJ1-4 TRBD1 - TRBV29-1 TGCAGCGTTGCCCGGGACAGGGGCACTAATGAAAAACTGTTTTTT CSVARDRGTNEKLFF
TRBJ2-7 TRBD1 - TRBV10-3 TGTGCCATCAGCTCGGGACAGGGGACGCTGGACGAGCAGTACTTC CAISSGQGTLDEQYF
TRBJ1-2 TRBD1 - TRBV6-6 TGTGCCAGCAGTCCTCTGGGACAGCACTATGGCTACACCTTC CASSPLGQHYGYTF
TRBJ2-7 - - TRBV10-1 TGCGCCAGCAGTGACGGCGGGCCCTCCTACGAGCAGTACTTC CASSDGGPSYEQYF
TRBJ1-1 - - TRBV29-1 TGCAGCGTTGATCAACACACTAATACAGGACAAAACACTGAAGCTTTCTTT CSVDQHTNTGQNTEAFF
TRBJ2-6 - - TRBV2 TGTGCCAGCAGTGATAGGGGGACTGGGGCCAACGTCCTGACTTTC CASSDRGTGANVLTF
TRBJ2-1 TRBD2 few TRBV10-1 TGCGCCAGCAGTGGACTAGCGGGAGGAGAGAATGAGCAGTTCTTC CASSGLAGGENEQFF
TRBJ2-7 - - TRBV25-1 TGTGCCAGCAGTGCCGGGAGCTCCTACGAGCAGTACTTC CASSAGSSYEQYF
TRBJ1-1 TRBD1 once TRBV6-5 TGTGCCAGCAGTTGGGGACAGGTAGCGAACACTGAAGCTTTCTTT CASSWGQVANTEAFF
TRBJ2-2 TRBD2 - TRBV2 TGTGCCAGCAGTAGCGGGAGGAACACCGGGGAGCTGTTTTTT CASSSGRNTGELFF
TRBJ2-1 TRBD1 - TRBV4-1 TGTGCCAGCAGCCCAGGGGGCAGGGGGCTCTCCGGGCAGTTCTTC CASSPGGRGLSGQFF
TRBJ2-3 TRBD1 - TRBV19 TGTGCCAGTAGTATCCGGCGCTCAGGGACAGGGGGCTCACATACGCAGTATTTT CASSIRRSGTGGSHTQYF
TRBJ2-1 - once TRBV30 TGTGCCTGGAGTGGGACTTACAATGAGCAGTTCTTC CAWSGTYNEQFF
TRBJ1-2 TRBD1 once TRBV7-6 TGTGCCAGCAGCTTAGCCGACAGGGTAGGCTATGGCTACACCTTC CASSLADRVGYGYTF
TRBJ1-6 - few TRBV7-2 TGTGCCAGCAGCCTCCAACTATGGACACCCCTCCACTTT CASSLQLWTPLHF
TRBJ1-2 TRBD1 - TRBV28 TGTGCCAGCAGTTTTACCCAGCCTGGCAGGGGGCAAATTGTCTATGGCTACACCTTC CASSFTQPGRGQIVYGYTF
TRBJ2-2 TRBD2 - TRBV19 TGTGCCAGTAGTATTAAGACTAGCGGGATTGCCGGGGAGCTGTTTTTT CASSIKTSGIAGELFF
TRBJ2-3 - - TRBV9 TGTGCCAGCAGCGTAGCTGGGCTCGGGGAAGATACGCAGTATTTT CASSVAGLGEDTQYF
TRBJ1-1 TRBD1 - TRBV2 TGTGCCAGCAGGGACAGGGAGAACACTGAAGCTTTCTTT CASRDRENTEAFF
TRBJ1-2 - - TRBV28 TGTGCCAGCAGTCTAACCGCCTCCGCTGGCTACACCTTC CASSLTASAGYTF
TRBJ2-7 - - TRBV5-1 TGCGCCAGCAGGGTAGGGCAGGCGGGTGGCGACGAGCAGTACTTC CASRVGQAGGDEQYF